These 9 T cell receptor beta chains were all obtained from the same sample, sequenced in a study of cytomegalovirus exposure and HLA in healthy donors. The PCR ran on 60 Vbeta and 13 Jbeta primers. TCRdb's table, derived via immunoSEQ multiplex PCR, lists solely in-frame clones and lacks some. The sample consists of approximately 69,000 clones, 65% to 70% of them appearing once. The sample was PBMCs. The receptors originated from a man aged 35-49 years in good health and CMV-seropositive.

The CDR3 coding sequence is TGTGCCAGCAGCTTAGATGGCCAGGGGGAAAAACTGTTTTTT. The encoded protein is CASSLDGQGEKLFF. This rearrangement joins TRBV11-2 to TRBJ1-4; possibly TRBD1 for D (6 bases). The germline V and J ends were trimmed by 0 bases and 8 bases, with 10 bases remaining between them. The CDR3 has 14 residues. The germline V gene has CDR1 SGHAT and CDR2 FQNNGV.

V and J are TRBV12-5 and TRBJ1-5; TRBD1 matches 7 bases. CDR3 length equals 17 residues. V was clipped by 7 bases and J by 3 bases; unmatched bases: 15. Germline CDR1 and CDR2: LGHNT and FRNRAP. The CDR3 reads CASAFGTELAVNQPQHF. The CDR3 bases are TGTGCTAGTGCCTTTGGGACAGAACTTGCTGTCAATCAGCCCCAGCATTTT.

This chain uses TRBV6-5 with TRBJ2-7; TRBD2 might be the D (6 bases). V was pared by 5 bases and J by 3 bases, with 11 bases between. This CDR3 contains 13 residues. The germline gives CDR1 MNHEY, CDR2 SVGAGI. CDR3 in DNA: TGTGCCAGCAGTCTAGCGCCGCACTACGAGCAGTACTTC. Protein product: CASSLAPHYEQYF.

The genes are TRBV5-4 and TRBJ2-5, with 16 bases aligning to TRBD2. The ends lost 4 bases at V and 2 bases at J; junction bases unmatched: 5. The germline gives CDR1 SGHNT, CDR2 YYREEE (reference sequence). The CDR3 runs to 17 residues. The CDR3 region has the DNA TGTGCCAGCAGCCAGGGACTAGCGGGGGGGACTCAAGAGACCCAGTACTTC. Protein: CASSQGLAGGTQETQYF.

This clone was recorded once. The rearrangement uses TRBV11-3 and TRBJ2-3, with 10 nucleotides matching TRBD2. V lost 5 bases to trimming and J lost 8 bases; unmatched junction nucleotides: 19. The germline V gene has CDR1 SGHNT and CDR2 YENEEA. This CDR3 is built from 18 residues. The CDR3 DNA reads as TGTGCCAGCAGCCCCCCGGAGGCTAGCGGGGGCCCGGCGGGTACGCAGTATTTT. It codes for CASSPPEASGGPAGTQYF.

CDR3 residues: CATKRGGVHEQFF. The CDR3 bases are TGCGCCACCAAGCGGGGGGGCGTCCATGAGCAGTTCTTC. This chain links TRBV10-1 with TRBJ2-1; the match to TRBD2 covers 10 bases. V lost 10 bases, J lost 8 bases, and 8 bases stayed unmatched. The CDR3 length is 13 residues. Germline V gives CDR1 WNHNN, CDR2 SYGVQD (reference sequence).

This clone appeared once. CDR3 bases: TGTGCCAGCAGCTTCCGGGACAGGGGCGAGAACTATGGCTACACCTTC. Amino acid sequence: CASSFRDRGENYGYTF. The chain has TRBV13 and TRBJ1-2; 10 bases are a match to TRBD1. The trim removed 3 bases at V and 2 bases at J, leaving 6 bases unmatched. Germline-derived CDR1 and CDR2 are PRHDT and FYEKMQ (reference sequence). This CDR3 has 16 amino acids. The entire variable domain, with the rest obtained from reference TRBV13 and TRBJ1-2, is as follows: AAGVIQSPRHLIKEKRETATLKCYPIPRHDTVYWYQQGPGQDPQFLISFYEKMQSDKGSIPDRFSAQQFSDYHSELNMSSLELGDSALYFCASSFRDRGENYGYTFGSGTRLTVV.

V is TRBV2 and J is TRBJ2-2; TRBD1 aligns across 8 bases. The length of the CDR3 is 15 residues. V gave up 6 bases and J gave up 1 base; unmatched junction bases: 4. Germline V gene data show CDR1 as SNHLY and CDR2 as FYNNEI. CDR3 nucleotide sequence: TGTGCCAGCAGCGTCGGGACAGGGAACACCGGGGAGCTGTTTTTT. It specifies CASSVGTGNTGELFF.

This rearrangement joins TRBV27 to TRBJ2-1, with a tentative D call TRBD1 (6 bases). V was cut by 5 bases and J by 7 bases, with 18 bases left in between. The CDR3 is made up of 15 amino acids. Germline values: CDR1 MNHEY, CDR2 SMNVEV (reference sequence). CDR3: CASSTWAGVGNEQFF. The CDR3 nucleotides read TGTGCCAGCAGTACTTGGGCAGGGGTAGGGAATGAGCAGTTCTTC.